Below are 27 T cell receptor beta chains sequenced from a single sample in a study of blood T cells in healthy people across ages. Primers used in a second PCR of about 7 to 12 cycles were a sample-barcoded 5' primer and a J-beta primer mix. TCRdb reanalysed the 5' RACE reads using MiXCR and keeps one entry per CDR3 protein. The sample lists about 1,400,000 distinct CDR3 sequences; around 55% were seen once. Sequencing input: blood. All receptors come from a man aged 18 to 29 in good health.

The chain joins TRBV27 to TRBJ2-2; the D gene is possibly TRBD1 (6 bases). The germline V gene encodes CDR1 MNHEY and CDR2 SMNVEV (reference sequence). Trimming took 5 bases from V and 9 from J, leaving 16 bases between them. CDR3 length: 14 amino acids. CDR3 sequence reads: CASSLSGQPRELFF. CDR3 DNA: TGTGCCAGCAGTCTTTCGGGACAACCCAGGGAGCTGTTTTTT.

The chain links TRBV5-1 to TRBJ2-7; D gene ambiguous. V was trimmed by 4 bases and J by 3 bases, leaving 11 bases between them. The CDR3 covers 13 residues. CDR1 is SGHRS and CDR2 is YFSETQ in the germline V gene. The CDR3 coding sequence is TGCGCCAGCAGCCGTACGGACGACTACGAGCAGTACTTC. Translating it yields CASSRTDDYEQYF.

To note about this clonotype: At one end the junction does not follow the germline gene, possibly because of a read error. V usage is TRBV10-2 and J usage is TRBJ1-2; 7 positions agree with TRBD1. CDR3 length: 14 amino acids. CDR1 WSHSY and CDR2 SAAADI come from the germline V gene. The CDR3 DNA reads as TGCGCCGGCAGTGACCTGACAGGGACTTATGGCTACACCTTC. Its translation is CAGSDLTGTYGYTF.

The chain recombines TRBV28 with TRBJ2-7; D possibly corresponds to TRBD2 (7 bases). The DNA end favors TRBJ2-5, so the J call may be wrong. The CDR3 sequence is 15 residues long. The germline V gene has CDR1 MDHEN and CDR2 SYDVKM. Here the CDR3 DNA reads TGTGCCAGCAGTTTTCAGGGGACGGGGGGAGAGACCCAGTACTTC. The encoded protein is CASSFQGTGGETQYF.

This chain uses TRBV10-3 with TRBJ1-6; a possible D gene is TRBD1 (6 bases). The V and J ends lost 10 bases and 8 bases respectively, with 15 bases between them. This CDR3 has 13 residues. CDR1 is ENHRY and CDR2 is SYGVKD in the germline V gene. CDR3 protein: CATTQGRDSPLHF. CDR3 bases: TGTGCCACCACACAGGGTAGGGATTCACCCCTCCACTTT.

The rearrangement uses TRBV4-1 and TRBJ2-1; TRBD1 is a possible D gene (5 bases). Germline V lookup: CDR1 MGHRA, CDR2 YSYEKL. This CDR3 is built from 16 residues. V lost 1 base and J lost 12, with 22 bases in between. The CDR3 sequence is CASSQVPGVVIRGQFF. The CDR3 DNA follows: TGCGCCAGCAGCCAAGTGCCGGGTGTAGTTATTAGGGGGCAGTTCTTC.

This chain joins TRBV2 and TRBJ2-1; 7 bases align to TRBD2. In germline, CDR1 is SNHLY, CDR2 FYNNEI. After removal of 7 bases from V and 8 bases from J, the junction contained 2 bases not matched to a gene. CDR3 length: 11 amino acids. This chain's CDR3 is CASIAGDEQFF. The DNA for the CDR3 is TGTGCCAGCATTGCGGGAGATGAGCAGTTCTTC.

Only a few counts were recorded for this clonotype. The chain carries TRBV11-2 and TRBJ2-5; D unclear. The germline V and J ends were trimmed by 3 bases and 9 bases, with 11 bases remaining between them. There are 12 residues in the CDR3. The germline V gene has CDR1 SGHAT and CDR2 FQNNGV. The CDR3 loop reads CASSFTLVAQYF. In DNA, the CDR3 is TGTGCCAGCAGCTTTACGTTGGTGGCCCAGTACTTC. The full variable domain, rest sourced from reference TRBV11-2 and TRBJ2-5, is EAGVAQSPRYKIIEKRQSVAFWCNPISGHATLYWYQQILGQGPKLLIQFQNNGVVDDSQLPKDRFSAERLKGVDSTLKIQPAKLEDSAVYLCASSFTLVAQYFGPGTRLLVL.

Notes on this clonotype: The conserved final phenylalanine or tryptophan is absent from the CDR3, which likely points to a read error. The DNA is left out, because the CDR3 cannot be placed on it with certainty; the CDR3 is given as TCRdb lists it. The genes are TRBV10-2 and TRBJ2-3; whether TRBD1, the table's D call, matches the DNA was not checked. Looked up from germline, CDR1 is WSHSY and CDR2 is SAAADI. The CDR3 spans 13 residues, counting both ends. The CDR3 region is CASGDSPTDTEYV.

V and J are TRBV20-1 and TRBJ1-2; D possibly corresponds to TRBD1 (6 bases). The CDR3 has 16 residues. V was pared by 0 bases and J by 0 bases, with 14 bases between. Germline-derived CDR1 and CDR2 are DFQATT and SNEGSKA (reference sequence). The CDR3 nucleotides are TGCAGTGCTAGAGATCAGGGGAAAGGGTCTAACTATGGCTACACCTTC. This codes for CSARDQGKGSNYGYTF.

This sequence joins TRBV2 and TRBJ2-1, with a possible D match to TRBD2 (6 bases). The CDR3 totals 15 residues. The germline V and J ends were trimmed by 6 bases and 2 bases, with 14 bases remaining between them. The germline CDR1 and CDR2 sequences are SNHLY and FYNNEI. The chain's CDR3 is CASRPASGPYNEQFF. The DNA of the CDR3 is TGTGCCAGCAGGCCGGCGAGCGGGCCCTACAATGAGCAGTTCTTC.

This sequence joins TRBV7-6 and TRBJ2-7; D is perhaps TRBD1 or TRBD2 (5 bases each). Trimming took 6 bases from V and 0 from J, leaving 15 bases between them. Germline loops: CDR1 SGHVS, CDR2 FNYEAQ. The CDR3 totals 15 residues. The DNA for the CDR3 is TGTGCCAGCAGTCCTGGGACGGTGAGCTCCTACGAGCAGTACTTC. The encoded protein is CASSPGTVSSYEQYF.

The chain has TRBV6-1 and TRBJ2-7; D possibly corresponds to TRBD2 (6 bases). CDR3 size: 15 residues. Looked up from germline, CDR1 is MNHNS and CDR2 is SASEGT. Trimming removed 7 bases at V and 1 base at J, with 17 bases between. The CDR3 DNA follows: TGTGCCAGCACCCAAGAGCGGGTAAATTCCTACGAGCAGTACTTC. Translating gives CASTQERVNSYEQYF.

This clonotype was detected a few times. J is TRBJ2-3 and V is TRBV5-5, with D perhaps assigned TRBD1 or TRBD2 (6 bases each). CDR3 size: 17 residues. The ends were cut back, 1 base at V and 4 bases at J, with 19 bases in the middle. CDR1 and CDR2 from the germline V gene are SGHKS and YYEKEE (reference sequence). The CDR3 DNA reads TGTGCCAGCAGCTTGCTTGGAGGGGGGTTTCGGGCAGATACGCAGTATTTT. This sequence encodes CASSLLGGGFRADTQYF.

The chain carries TRBV4-1 and TRBJ1-1; 8 bases line up with TRBD1. V shed 7 bases, J shed 11 bases, and the junction held 15 bases outside the gene matches. The CDR3 runs 14 residues. Germline CDR1 is MGHRA and CDR2 is YSYEKL. The CDR3 coding sequence is TGCGCCAGCAACCTCTTATCAACAGGGGGAGGCGCTTTCTTT. As protein: CASNLLSTGGGAFF.

This sequence joins TRBV27 and TRBJ1-4; D ambiguous. Trimming removed 8 bases from V and 4 bases from J, with 11 bases in between. Looked up from germline, CDR1 is MNHEY and CDR2 is SMNVEV (reference sequence). This CDR3 region has 13 residues. CDR3 sequence: CASGRRNNEKLFF. In nucleotides, the CDR3 is TGTGCCAGCGGGAGGCGGAATAATGAAAAACTGTTTTTT.

The genes are TRBV6-5 and TRBJ2-3, with 7 bases identical to TRBD2. With V trimmed by 0 bases and J by 2 bases, 11 bases remained unmatched. This CDR3 region has 18 residues. Germline-derived CDR1 and CDR2 are MNHEY and SVGAGI. DNA for the CDR3: TGTGCCAGCAGTTACTCTATCACGGGGGGACTACTCACAGATACGCAGTATTTT. It translates to CASSYSITGGLLTDTQYF.

The V call is TRBV4-3, the J call TRBJ2-5; 9 positions agree with TRBD2. V shed 1 base and J 11 bases; nucleotides not matched to a gene: 11. Germline V gives CDR1 LGHNA, CDR2 YSLEER. There are 15 residues in the CDR3. As DNA, the CDR3 is TGCGCCAGCAGCCAAGTGGCCAGCGGGGGGTACAAGCAGTACTTC. Residues: CASSQVASGGYKQYF.

The V and J genes are TRBV5-1 and TRBJ1-5; D may be TRBD1 (5 bases). Germline CDR1 and CDR2: SGHRS and YFSETQ. V was clipped by 1 base and J by 3 bases, with 11 bases between them. This CDR3 contains 15 residues. The CDR3 spells CASSLSGSINQPQHF. The DNA of the CDR3 is TGCGCCAGCAGCTTGTCAGGGAGCATCAATCAGCCCCAGCATTTT.

The genes are TRBV6-5 and TRBJ2-7; 11 bases line up with TRBD2. The CDR3 runs 15 residues. V was pared by 6 bases and J by 1 base, with 5 bases of the junction left unmatched. Germline values: CDR1 MNHEY, CDR2 SVGAGI. The CDR3 spells CASRPLAGGSYEQYF. The DNA of the CDR3 is TGTGCCAGCAGGCCCCTAGCGGGGGGATCCTACGAGCAGTACTTC.

V usage is TRBV12-3 or TRBV12-4 and J usage is TRBJ2-7; 7 bases line up with TRBD1. V lost 4 bases, J lost 7 bases, and 7 bases stayed unmatched. The CDR3 length is 13 residues. DNA for the CDR3: TGTGCCAGCAGTTCAACAGGGGTGAGTGAGCAGTACTTC. This translates into CASSSTGVSEQYF.

The sample holds a few counts of this clonotype. The genes are TRBV4-3 and TRBJ2-7; 11 bases are a match to TRBD1. The trim removed 4 bases at V and 5 bases at J, leaving 16 bases unmatched. The CDR3 runs 18 residues. Germline lookup yields CDR1 LGHNA and CDR2 YSLEER. This CDR3 is CASSPITIPGTGGNEQYF. The CDR3 region has the DNA TGCGCCAGCAGCCCTATAACAATACCCGGGACAGGGGGTAACGAGCAGTACTTC.

This sequence joins TRBV29-1 and TRBJ1-2, with D unclear. The germline V gene encodes CDR1 SQVTM and CDR2 ANQGSEA. The CDR3 contains 13 residues. V was clipped by 7 bases and J by 4 bases, with 16 bases between them. CDR3 DNA sequence: TGCAGCGCCCGAGTGGGGTGGGGCTATGGCTACACCTTC. It specifies CSARVGWGYGYTF. The full variable domain, with the rest looked up from reference TRBV29-1 and TRBJ1-2, is SAVISQKPSRDICQRGTSLTIQCQVDSQVTMMFWYRQQPGQSLTLIATANQGSEATYESGFVIDKFPISRPNLTFSTLTVSNMSPEDSSIYLCSARVGWGYGYTFGSGTRLTVV.

The CDR3 coding sequence is TGCAGTAGCATGGGCAGCCCCAATGAGCAGTTCTTC. Protein sequence: CSSMGSPNEQFF. The V and J genes are TRBV20-1 and TRBJ2-1; D is unclear. V was cut by 8 bases and J by 6 bases, with 14 bases left in between. The CDR3 extends over 12 amino acids. Looked up from germline, CDR1 is DFQATT and CDR2 is SNEGSKA (reference sequence).

The chain has TRBV29-1 and TRBJ2-5, with 7 bases matching TRBD1. CDR1 and CDR2 (germline): SQVTM, ANQGSEA. The J segment lost 11 bases and the V segment lost 3 bases, leaving 15 bases of the junction unmatched. CDR3 size: 14 residues. CDR3 nucleotide sequence: TGCAGCGTTGATTCGACAGGGTTAGGCAATGAGCAGTACTTC. Protein product: CSVDSTGLGNEQYF.

This clonotype was found a few times. This chain joins TRBV4-1 and TRBJ1-2; D is unresolved. This CDR3 is built from 13 residues. With 4 bases removed from V and 5 bases from J, the gap between germline ends came to 11 bases. Per the germline V gene, CDR1 is MGHRA and CDR2 is YSYEKL. DNA for the CDR3: TGCGCCAGCAGCCCCCCTGGCACGTATGGCTACACCTTC. It specifies CASSPPGTYGYTF.

The table lists this clonotype with a few counts. The J gene is TRBJ2-3, the V gene TRBV10-1; the D is unclear. Germline CDR1 and CDR2: WNHNN and SYGVQD (reference sequence). This CDR3 is built from 13 residues. The ends were cut back, 8 bases at V and 2 bases at J, with 11 bases in the middle. CDR3 DNA: TGCGCCAGCCGAATAACCCTCACAGATACGCAGTATTTT. Protein: CASRITLTDTQYF.